This entry lists 12 T cell receptor beta chains sequenced from one sample in a study of cytomegalovirus exposure and HLA in healthy donors. Repertoires were generated with immunoSEQ multiplex PCR, while TCRdb's copy carries only in-frame clones and drops some. The table shows about 190,000 clones, with 84% occurring only once. The sample taken for sequencing was PBMCs. These TCRs come from a man between 18 and 29 years old in good health and CMV-seropositive.

V and J are TRBV14 and TRBJ2-1; 9 nucleotides agree with TRBD2. The V and J ends lost 4 bases and 5 bases, in that order; junction bases with no gene match: 15. The CDR3 is made up of 18 amino acids. Germline V gene sequence: CDR1 SGHDN, CDR2 FVKESK. CDR3 loop: CASSRRPSGKVPHNEQFF. CDR3 coding DNA: TGTGCCAGCAGCCGTCGACCTAGCGGGAAAGTACCACACAATGAGCAGTTCTTC.

This rearrangement joins TRBV4-1 to TRBJ2-1; D gene ambiguous. Germline V gene sequence: CDR1 MGHRA, CDR2 YSYEKL. Trimming removed 1 base from V and 9 bases from J, with 7 bases in between. The CDR3 is made up of 12 amino acids. The CDR3 DNA is TGCGCCAGCAGCCAAGGGGCAGCTGAGCAGTTCTTC. Protein product: CASSQGAAEQFF.

The gene calls are TRBV2 and TRBJ2-2; D is possibly TRBD1 (6 bases). CDR1 is SNHLY, CDR2 FYNNEI, per germline. The V end was cut by 1 base, the J end by 4 bases, with 10 bases between. There are 15 residues in the CDR3. The CDR3 reads CASSEVQGVTGELFF. The DNA of the CDR3 is TGTGCCAGCAGTGAAGTACAGGGTGTCACCGGGGAGCTGTTTTTT.

The J gene is TRBJ1-2, the V gene TRBV9; TRBD1 is a possible D gene (6 bases). V dropped 4 bases and J dropped 7 bases, with 23 bases sitting between them. CDR1 is SGDLS and CDR2 is YYNGEE in the germline V gene. The CDR3 sequence is 16 residues long. The CDR3 nucleotides read TGTGCCAGCAGCCATCCGAGGAACAGGGTTCTATCTGGCTACACCTTC. It encodes CASSHPRNRVLSGYTF.

The V call is TRBV28, the J call TRBJ2-7; the match to TRBD1 covers 7 bases. This CDR3 is 14 amino acids long. Germline CDR1 reads MDHEN; CDR2 reads SYDVKM. With 2 bases clipped from V and 7 bases from J, the junction kept 8 bases outside the gene matches. CDR3 in DNA: TGTGCCAGCAGTTTAGTCGACAGGGTAAGAGAGCAGTACTTC. Its protein is CASSLVDRVREQYF. The whole variable domain, remainder taken from reference TRBV28 and TRBJ2-7, is DVKVTQSSRYLVKRTGEKVFLECVQDMDHENMFWYRQDPGLGLRLIYFSYDVKMKEKGDIPEGYSVSREKKERFSLILESASTNQTSMYLCASSLVDRVREQYFGPGTRLTVT.

The V and J genes are TRBV5-6 and TRBJ2-7; 15 bases fit TRBD2. Germline lookup yields CDR1 SGHDT and CDR2 YYEEEE. The CDR3 has 16 amino acids. Trimming took 4 bases from V and 2 from J; bases not matched to a gene: 4. CDR3 in amino acids: CASSTGTSGRPYEQYF. CDR3 DNA sequence: TGTGCCAGCAGCACCGGGACTAGCGGGAGGCCCTACGAGCAGTACTTC.

CDR3 DNA sequence: TGTGCCAGCAGTCAGTTTCCATGGGAGCAGTTCTTC. This translates into CASSQFPWEQFF. The chain uses TRBV4-2 and TRBJ2-1; D gene unclear. This CDR3 region has 12 residues. In germline, CDR1 is LGHNA, CDR2 YNFKEQ. The germline V and J ends were trimmed by 6 bases and 10 bases, with 13 bases remaining between them.

This clone turned up a few times. Additional DNA sequences in this sample encode the identical CDR3. The J gene is TRBJ2-1, the V gene TRBV9; 13 bases line up with TRBD2. V lost 0 bases and J lost 7; bases outside the gene matches: 1. The CDR3 is made up of 15 amino acids. Germline-derived CDR1 and CDR2 are SGDLS and YYNGEE. This CDR3 is CASSVGTSGSNEQFF. The CDR3 bases are TGTGCCAGCAGCGTAGGGACTAGCGGGAGTAATGAGCAGTTCTTC.

The chain's CDR3 is CASSPRGQGGTSGANVLTF. The CDR3 nucleotides read TGTGCCAGCTCACCCCGGGGACAGGGGGGGACCTCTGGGGCCAACGTCCTGACTTTC. The rearrangement uses TRBV18 and TRBJ2-6; 11 bases are a match to TRBD1. The CDR3 runs 19 residues. Looked up from germline, CDR1 is KGHSH and CDR2 is LQKENI. Trimming cost V 3 bases and J 0 bases; bases outside gene matches: 7.

V and J are TRBV5-1 and TRBJ1-4; tentatively, D is TRBD1 (5 bases). The CDR3 length is 16 residues. V was cut by 4 bases and J by 8 bases, with 21 bases left in between. CDR1 is SGHRS, CDR2 YFSETQ, per germline. CDR3 sequence reads: CASSPAMGGDGEKLFF. The CDR3 DNA sequence: TGCGCCAGCAGCCCGGCAATGGGGGGAGATGGGGAAAAACTGTTTTTT.

The genes are TRBV27 and TRBJ2-5, with a possible D match to TRBD1 (5 bases). With the DNA end fitting TRBJ2-7 better, the J assignment may be wrong. CDR3 length equals 15 residues. Germline V gene data show CDR1 as MNHEY and CDR2 as SMNVEV (reference sequence). The CDR3, as DNA: TGTGCCAGCAGATCCTTACAAACAGGCCCCTACGAGCAGTACTTC. As protein: CASRSLQTGPYEQYF.

CDR3 residues: CASSLQRRYEQYF. The CDR3 nucleotides read TGTGCCAGCAGCCTACAGAGGAGGTACGAGCAGTACTTC. The chain couples TRBV7-6 to TRBJ2-7, with a possible D match to TRBD2 (5 bases). V shed 5 bases and J shed 4 bases, with 12 bases lying between them. Per germline, CDR1 SGHVS and CDR2 FNYEAQ. This CDR3 region has 13 residues. Combining the CDR3 with reference TRBV7-6 and TRBJ2-7 gives the whole variable domain GAGVSQSPRYKVTKRGQDVALRCDPISGHVSLYWYRQALGQGPEFLTYFNYEAQQDKSGLPNDRFSAERPEGSISTLTIQRTEQRDSAMYRCASSLQRRYEQYFGPGTRLTVT.